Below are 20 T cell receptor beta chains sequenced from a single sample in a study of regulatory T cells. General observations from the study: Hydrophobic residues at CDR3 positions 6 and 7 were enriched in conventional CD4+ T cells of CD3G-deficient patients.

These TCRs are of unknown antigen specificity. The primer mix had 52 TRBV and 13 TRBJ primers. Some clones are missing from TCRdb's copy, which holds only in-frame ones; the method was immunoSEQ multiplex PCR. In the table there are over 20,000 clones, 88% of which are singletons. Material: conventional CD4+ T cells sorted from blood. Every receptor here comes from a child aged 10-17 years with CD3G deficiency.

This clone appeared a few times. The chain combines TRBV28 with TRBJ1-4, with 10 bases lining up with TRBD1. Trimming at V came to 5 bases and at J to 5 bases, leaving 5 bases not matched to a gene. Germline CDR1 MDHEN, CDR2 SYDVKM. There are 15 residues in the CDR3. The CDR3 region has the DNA TGTGCCAGCAGTACGCCGGGACAGGGGAATGAAAAACTGTTTTTT. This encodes CASSTPGQGNEKLFF.

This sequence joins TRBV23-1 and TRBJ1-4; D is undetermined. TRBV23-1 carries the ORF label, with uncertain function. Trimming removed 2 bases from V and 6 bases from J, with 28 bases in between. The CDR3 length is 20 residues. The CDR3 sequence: CASSQIPRLRVWEGHEKLFF. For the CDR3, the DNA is TGCGCCAGCAGTCAAATTCCCAGACTTCGAGTGTGGGAAGGGCATGAAAAACTGTTTTTT.

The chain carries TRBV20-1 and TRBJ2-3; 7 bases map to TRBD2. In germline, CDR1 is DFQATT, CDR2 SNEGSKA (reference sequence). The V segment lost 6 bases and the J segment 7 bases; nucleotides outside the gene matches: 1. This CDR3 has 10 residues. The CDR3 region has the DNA TGCAGTGCCGGGGGGTATACGCAGTATTTT. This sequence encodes CSAGGYTQYF.

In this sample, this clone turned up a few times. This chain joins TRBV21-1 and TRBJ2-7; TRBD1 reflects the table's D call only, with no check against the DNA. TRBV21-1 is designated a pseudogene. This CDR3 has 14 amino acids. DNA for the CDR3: TGTGCCAGCAGCGCAGGTCGACAGGGAATCGAGCAGTACTTC. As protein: CASSAGRQGIEQYF.

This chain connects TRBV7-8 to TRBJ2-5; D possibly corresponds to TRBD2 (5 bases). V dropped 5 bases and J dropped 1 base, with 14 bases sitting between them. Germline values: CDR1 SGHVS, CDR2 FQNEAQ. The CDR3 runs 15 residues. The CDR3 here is CASSLPPAVQETQYF. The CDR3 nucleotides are TGTGCCAGCAGCCTCCCCCCAGCGGTCCAAGAGACCCAGTACTTC.

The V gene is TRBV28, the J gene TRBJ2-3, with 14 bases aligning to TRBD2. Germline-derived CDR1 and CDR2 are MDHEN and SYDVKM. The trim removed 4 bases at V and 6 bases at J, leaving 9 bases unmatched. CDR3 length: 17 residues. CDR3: CASSSPGLAGVSDTQYF. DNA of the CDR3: TGTGCCAGCAGTTCCCCGGGACTAGCGGGAGTGAGCGATACGCAGTATTTT.

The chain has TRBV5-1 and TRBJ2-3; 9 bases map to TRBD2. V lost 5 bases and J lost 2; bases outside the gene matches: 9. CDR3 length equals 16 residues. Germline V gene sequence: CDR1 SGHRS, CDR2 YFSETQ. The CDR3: CASSSGIAGATDTQYF. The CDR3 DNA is TGCGCCAGCAGTTCCGGAATAGCGGGAGCCACAGATACGCAGTATTTT.

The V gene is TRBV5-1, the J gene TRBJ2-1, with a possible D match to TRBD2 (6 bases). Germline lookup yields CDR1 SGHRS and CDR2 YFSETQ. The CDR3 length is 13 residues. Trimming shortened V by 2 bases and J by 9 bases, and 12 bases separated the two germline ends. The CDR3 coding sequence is TGCGCCAGCAGCTTCCAGGAGGGCCGTGAGCAGTTCTTC. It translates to CASSFQEGREQFF. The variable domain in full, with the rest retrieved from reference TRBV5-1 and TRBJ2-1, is KAGVTQTPRYLIKTRGQQVTLSCSPISGHRSVSWYQQTPGQGLQFLFEYFSETQRNKGNFPGRFSGRQFSNSRSEMNVSTLELGDSALYLCASSFQEGREQFFGPGTRLTVL.

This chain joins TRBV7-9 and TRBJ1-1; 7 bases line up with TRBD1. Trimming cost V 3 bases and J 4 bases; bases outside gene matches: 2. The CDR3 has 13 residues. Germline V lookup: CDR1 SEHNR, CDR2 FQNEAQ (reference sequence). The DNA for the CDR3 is TGTGCCAGCAGCTTGACAGGGCCCACTGAAGCTTTCTTT. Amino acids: CASSLTGPTEAFF. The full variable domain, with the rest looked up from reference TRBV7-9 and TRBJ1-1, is DTGVSQNPRHKITKRGQNVTFRCDPISEHNRLYWYRQTLGQGPEFLTYFQNEAQLEKSRLLSDRFSAERPKGSFSTLEIQRTEQGDSAMYLCASSLTGPTEAFFGQGTRLTVV.

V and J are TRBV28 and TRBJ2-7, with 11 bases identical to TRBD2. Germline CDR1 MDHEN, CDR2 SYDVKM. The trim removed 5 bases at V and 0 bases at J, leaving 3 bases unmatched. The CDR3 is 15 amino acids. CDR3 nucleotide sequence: TGTGCCAGCAGTCTACTAGCGGGAGTCTCCTACGAGCAGTACTTC. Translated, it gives CASSLLAGVSYEQYF. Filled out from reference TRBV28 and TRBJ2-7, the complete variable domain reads DVKVTQSSRYLVKRTGEKVFLECVQDMDHENMFWYRQDPGLGLRLIYFSYDVKMKEKGDIPEGYSVSREKKERFSLILESASTNQTSMYLCASSLLAGVSYEQYFGPGTRLTVT.

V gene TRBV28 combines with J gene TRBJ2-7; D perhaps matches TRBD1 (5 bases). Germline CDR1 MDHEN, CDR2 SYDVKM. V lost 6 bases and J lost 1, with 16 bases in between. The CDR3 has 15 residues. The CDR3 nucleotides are TGTGCCAGCAGCTTTCGATGGGGCGGATCCTACGAGCAGTACTTC. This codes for CASSFRWGGSYEQYF.

CDR3 bases: TGTGCCAGCAGTGGGGACAGGACGAATGGCTACACCTTC. Its translation: CASSGDRTNGYTF. V is TRBV6-1 and J is TRBJ1-2; TRBD1 aligns across 8 bases. This CDR3 is built from 13 residues. Germline CDR1 and CDR2: MNHNS and SASEGT. Trimming removed 4 bases from V and 6 bases from J; junction bases left unmatched: 4.

This CDR3 is CASSTGTGSGDTEAFF. As DNA, the CDR3 is TGTGCCAGCAGTACGGGCACAGGGTCAGGAGACACTGAAGCTTTCTTT. This chain links TRBV28 with TRBJ1-1; the D gene is possibly TRBD1 (6 bases). Trimming stripped 5 bases from V and 3 bases from J, with 19 bases between. This CDR3 has 16 residues. Per the germline V gene, CDR1 is MDHEN and CDR2 is SYDVKM.

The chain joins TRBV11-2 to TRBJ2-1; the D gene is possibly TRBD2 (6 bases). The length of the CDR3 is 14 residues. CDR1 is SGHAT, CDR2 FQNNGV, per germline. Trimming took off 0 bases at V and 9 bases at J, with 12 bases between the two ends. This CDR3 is CASSLDRLGGEQFF. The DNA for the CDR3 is TGTGCCAGCAGCTTAGATCGGCTCGGGGGTGAGCAGTTCTTC.

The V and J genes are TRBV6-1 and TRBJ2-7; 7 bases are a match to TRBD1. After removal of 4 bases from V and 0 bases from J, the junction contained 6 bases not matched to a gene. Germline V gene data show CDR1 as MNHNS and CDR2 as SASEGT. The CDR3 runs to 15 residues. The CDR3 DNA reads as TGTGCCAGCAGTGGGCAGGGGGTTGGCTCCTACGAGCAGTACTTC. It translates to CASSGQGVGSYEQYF.

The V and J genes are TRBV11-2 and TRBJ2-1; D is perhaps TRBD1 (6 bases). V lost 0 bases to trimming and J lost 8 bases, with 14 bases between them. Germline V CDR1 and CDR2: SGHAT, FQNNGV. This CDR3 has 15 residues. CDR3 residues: CASSLDRQAFHEQFF. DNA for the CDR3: TGTGCCAGCAGCTTAGATAGACAGGCTTTCCATGAGCAGTTCTTC.

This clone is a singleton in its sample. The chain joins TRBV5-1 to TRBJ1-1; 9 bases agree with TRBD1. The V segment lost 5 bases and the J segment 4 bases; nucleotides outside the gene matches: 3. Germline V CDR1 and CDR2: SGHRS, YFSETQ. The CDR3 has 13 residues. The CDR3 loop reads CASRKDRGTEAFF. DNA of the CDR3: TGCGCCAGCAGGAAGGACAGGGGCACTGAAGCTTTCTTT.

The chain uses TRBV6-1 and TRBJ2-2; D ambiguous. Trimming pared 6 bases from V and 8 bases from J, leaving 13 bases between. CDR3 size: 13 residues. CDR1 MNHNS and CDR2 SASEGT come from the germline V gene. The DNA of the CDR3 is TGTGCCAGCAGAAAAACCCCCGGGGGGGAGCTGTTTTTT. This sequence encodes CASRKTPGGELFF.

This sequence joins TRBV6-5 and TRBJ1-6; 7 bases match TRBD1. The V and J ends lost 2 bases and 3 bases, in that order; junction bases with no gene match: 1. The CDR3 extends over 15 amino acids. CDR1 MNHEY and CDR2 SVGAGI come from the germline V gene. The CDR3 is CASSYGQDYNSPLHF. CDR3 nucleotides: TGTGCCAGCAGTTACGGACAGGACTATAATTCACCCCTCCACTTT.

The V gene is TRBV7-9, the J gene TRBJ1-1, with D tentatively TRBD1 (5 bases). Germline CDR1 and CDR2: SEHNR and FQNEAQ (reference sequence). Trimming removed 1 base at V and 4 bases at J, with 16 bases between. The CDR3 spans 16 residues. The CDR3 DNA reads TGTGCCAGCAGCTTAGGACAGTTGAGTAGTGGCACTGAAGCTTTCTTT. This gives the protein CASSLGQLSSGTEAFF.